Sequencing of this TCR beta chain was carried out in a study of T-cell reconstitution after alpha-beta-depleted transplantation in children (dated by TCRdb to about 2016). Background on the whole study: The study quantitatively tracked T-cell immune reconstitution after TCRalphabeta/CD19-depleted allogeneic hematopoietic cell transplantation in children using TCR repertoire profiling. Broader findings and caveats from the paper: The high TCRbeta diversity at day 60 in some patients was ascribed to recipient T cells and intrathymic progenitors that had survived conditioning. The apparently early recovery of alphabetaT-cell counts about two months after transplant reportedly depended on only several hundred rapidly expanded clones that came from non-depleted graft cells. Hyperexpanded clone frequencies declined over subsequent months; after one year, T-cell counts and TCRbeta diversity were mostly attributed to newly produced T cells.

Ten or more counts support this clonotype. The antigen it recognizes is unknown. No base qualities exist here, and no much larger clone lies one base off it. The V end gives up 3 bases and the J end 4 bases, leaving 5 bases in the junction not matched to a gene. The CDR3 numbers 13 residues from cysteine through phenylalanine. Left in the record is the CDR3 DNA by itself, 39 bases read in frame from the first base. Taken from the germline V gene, the CDR1 and CDR2 loops are SQVTM and ANQGSEA. This specimen's treatment or condition label, interpreted: allogeneic hematopoietic cell transplantation with graft depleted of TCRalphabeta T cells and CD19 B cells. Transplant recipients were children who received TCRalphabeta/CD19-depleted allogeneic hematopoietic cell grafts. Receptor libraries were prepared by PCR. The data were produced on an Illumina HiSeq 2500. TCR libraries were prepared with molecular barcoding, using unique molecular identifiers to normalize TCRbeta repertoire quantification. TCRdb's own reprocessing of the public reads used fastp at Q25 and MiXCR and kept productive beta chains. Rows with one shared CDR3 protein collapse into an entry with the most common genes and DNA. The sample contains 300,000 or so distinct CDR3 sequences, approximately 20% of them found a single time. In total, the top ten clones hold about a tenth of the sample.

This receptor was obtained from a male patient aged 10 to 17 who had a stem cell transplant for acute lymphoblastic leukemia, so the T cells may come from the graft donor. The specimen comprised PBMCs, mostly from graft donor cells, sampled 180 days after TCRalphabeta/CD19-depleted stem cell transplant. Recombination connected TRBV29-1 to TRBJ2-7; 8 middle bases align to TRBD2. At the DNA level, the sequence is TGCAGCGTTGAGTCCGGGAGGGAGTACGAGCAGTACTTC. This translates into CSVESGREYEQYF.